This T cell receptor beta chain was sequenced during a study of Ad26.COV2.S vaccination and SARS-CoV-2 variants. Overall study: The donor participated in the COV1001 trial, in its Ad26.COV2.S arm. Study-wide findings and caveats: Higher spike-specific TCR breadth was found in vaccine recipients than in placebo recipients.

On this clone: Its target is not known.

Noted treatment: around 19 received Ad26.COV2.S at low or high dose, single or two shots; roughly 5 received placebo; per-sample allocation not given. Collection of the samples took place on day 63 after the first injection of vaccine or placebo. Data came from immunoSEQ multiplex PCR; TCRdb stores just in-frame clones and leaves some out. There are a few hundred thousand clones in the sample; around 90% occur only once, and under 4.5% lies in the top ten. The CDR3 length is 14 residues. Trimming took off 0 bases at V and 0 bases at J, with 7 bases between the two ends. The germline V gene encodes CDR1 SGDLS and CDR2 YYNGEE.

V gene TRBV9 combines with J gene TRBJ2-7; D is unclear. Sample: peripheral blood, taken in a trial of Ad26.COV2.S vaccine versus placebo. This receptor was taken from a person aged 18-60 years who received the Ad26.COV2.S COVID-19 vaccine or a placebo. The DNA of the CDR3 is TGTGCCAGCAGCGTAGACGTCAGCTCCTACGAGCAGTACTTC. It translates to CASSVDVSSYEQYF.